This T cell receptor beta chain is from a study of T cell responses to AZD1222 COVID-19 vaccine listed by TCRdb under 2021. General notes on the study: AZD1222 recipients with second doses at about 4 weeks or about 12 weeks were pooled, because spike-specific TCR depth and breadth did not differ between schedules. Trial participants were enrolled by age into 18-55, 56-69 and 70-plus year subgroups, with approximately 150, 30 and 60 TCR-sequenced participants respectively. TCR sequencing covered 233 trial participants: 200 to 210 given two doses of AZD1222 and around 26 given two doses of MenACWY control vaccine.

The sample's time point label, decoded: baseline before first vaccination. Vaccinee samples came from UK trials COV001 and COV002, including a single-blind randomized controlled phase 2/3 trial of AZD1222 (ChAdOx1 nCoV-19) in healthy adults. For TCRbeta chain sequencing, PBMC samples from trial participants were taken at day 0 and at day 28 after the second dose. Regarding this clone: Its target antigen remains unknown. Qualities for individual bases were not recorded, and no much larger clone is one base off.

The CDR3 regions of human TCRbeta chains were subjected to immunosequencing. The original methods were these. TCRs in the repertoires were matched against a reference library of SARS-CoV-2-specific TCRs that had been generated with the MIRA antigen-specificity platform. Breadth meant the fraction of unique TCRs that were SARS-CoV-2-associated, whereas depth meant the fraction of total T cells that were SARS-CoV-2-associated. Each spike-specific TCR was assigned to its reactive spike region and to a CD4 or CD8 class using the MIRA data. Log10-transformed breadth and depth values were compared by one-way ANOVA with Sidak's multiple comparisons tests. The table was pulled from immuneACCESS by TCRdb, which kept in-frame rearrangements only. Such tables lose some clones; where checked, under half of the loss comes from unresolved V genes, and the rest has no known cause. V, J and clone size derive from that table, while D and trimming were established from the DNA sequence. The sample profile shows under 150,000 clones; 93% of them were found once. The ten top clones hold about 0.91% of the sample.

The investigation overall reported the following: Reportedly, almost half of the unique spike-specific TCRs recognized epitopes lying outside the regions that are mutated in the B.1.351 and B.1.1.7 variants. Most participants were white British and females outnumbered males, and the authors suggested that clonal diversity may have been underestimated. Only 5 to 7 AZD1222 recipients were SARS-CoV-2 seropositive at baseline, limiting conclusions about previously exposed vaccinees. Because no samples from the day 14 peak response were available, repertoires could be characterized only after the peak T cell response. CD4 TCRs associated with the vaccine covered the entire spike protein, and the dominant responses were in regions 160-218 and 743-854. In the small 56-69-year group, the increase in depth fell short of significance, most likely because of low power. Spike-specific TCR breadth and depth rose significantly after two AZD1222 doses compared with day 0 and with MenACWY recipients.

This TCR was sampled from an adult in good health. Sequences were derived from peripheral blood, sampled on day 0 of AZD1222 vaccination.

The DNA is as follows: TGCAGCGTCGCACCCGGGCCGGGGGACGGCTACACCTTC. Its coded protein is CSVAPGPGDGYTF. The chain links TRBV29-1 with TRBJ1-2; a tentative D match to TRBD1 spans 5 bases. The V end loses 6 bases and the J end loses 8 bases, and a stretch of 19 bases separates them. CDR1 and CDR2 are drawn from the germline V gene: SQVTM, ANQGSEA. Spanning cysteine to phenylalanine, the CDR3 consists of 13 amino acids. Only the CDR3 region is kept as DNA, spanning 39 bases read in frame from base 1.